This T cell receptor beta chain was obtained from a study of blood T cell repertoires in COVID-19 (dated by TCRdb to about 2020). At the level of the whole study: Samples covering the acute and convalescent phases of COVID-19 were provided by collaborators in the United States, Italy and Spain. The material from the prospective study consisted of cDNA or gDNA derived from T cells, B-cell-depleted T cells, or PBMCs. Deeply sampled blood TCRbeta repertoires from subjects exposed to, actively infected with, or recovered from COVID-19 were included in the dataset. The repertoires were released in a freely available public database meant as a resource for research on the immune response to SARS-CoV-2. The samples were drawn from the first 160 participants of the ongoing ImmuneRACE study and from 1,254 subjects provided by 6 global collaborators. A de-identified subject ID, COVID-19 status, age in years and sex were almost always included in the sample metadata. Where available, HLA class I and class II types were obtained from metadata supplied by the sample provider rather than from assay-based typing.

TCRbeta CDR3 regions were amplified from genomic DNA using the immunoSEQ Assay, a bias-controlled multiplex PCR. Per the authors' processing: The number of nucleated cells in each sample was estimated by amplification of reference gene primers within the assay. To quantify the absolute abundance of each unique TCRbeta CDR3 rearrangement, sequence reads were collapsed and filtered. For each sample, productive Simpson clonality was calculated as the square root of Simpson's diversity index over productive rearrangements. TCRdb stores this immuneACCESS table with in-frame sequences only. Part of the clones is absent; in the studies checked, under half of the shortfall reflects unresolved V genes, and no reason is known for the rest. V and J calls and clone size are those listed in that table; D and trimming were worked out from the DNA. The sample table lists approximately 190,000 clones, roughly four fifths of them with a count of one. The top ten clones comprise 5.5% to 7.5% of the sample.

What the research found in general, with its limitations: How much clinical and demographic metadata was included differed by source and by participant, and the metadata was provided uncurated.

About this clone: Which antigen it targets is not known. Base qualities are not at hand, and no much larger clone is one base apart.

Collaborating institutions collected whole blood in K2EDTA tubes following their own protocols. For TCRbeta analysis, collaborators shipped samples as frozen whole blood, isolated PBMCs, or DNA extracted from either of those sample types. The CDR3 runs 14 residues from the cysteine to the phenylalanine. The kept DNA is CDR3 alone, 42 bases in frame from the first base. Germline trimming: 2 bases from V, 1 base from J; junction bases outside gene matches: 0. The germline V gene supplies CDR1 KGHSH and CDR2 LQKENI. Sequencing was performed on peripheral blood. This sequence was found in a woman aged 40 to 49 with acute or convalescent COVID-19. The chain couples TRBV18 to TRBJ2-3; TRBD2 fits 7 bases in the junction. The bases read TGTGCCAGCTCACCAGCGGGAGGCACAGATACGCAGTATTTT. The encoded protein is CASSPAGGTDTQYF.